A single sample gave rise to the 21 T cell receptor beta chains below, sequenced in a study of beta chain features in type 1 diabetes. Expressed TCRB transcripts were sequenced because the isolated RNA had all been reverse transcribed beforehand. TCRdb's copy holds only in-frame clones and misses some; the assay was immunoSEQ multiplex PCR. Seen here are some 410,000 clones, 10% to 12% observed once, and the top ten hold more than 0.045%. The sample consisted of naive CD4+ T cells from blood. The receptors derive from a woman between 18 and 29 years old in good health.

This clone was found a few times. The V and J genes are TRBV7-3 and TRBJ2-7, with 12 bases lining up with TRBD1. The CDR3 runs 15 residues. Germline assignment: CDR1 SGHTA and CDR2 FQGTGA. V was pared by 5 bases and J by 2 bases, with 4 bases of the junction left unmatched. CDR3 in DNA: TGTGCCAGCAGCCCGGGGACAGGGGGCACCTACGAGCAGTACTTC. Translated, it gives CASSPGTGGTYEQYF.

The rearrangement uses TRBV29-1 and TRBJ1-4; possibly TRBD1 for D (5 bases). V was pared by 6 bases and J by 3 bases, with 8 bases between. This CDR3 has 12 residues. CDR1 is SQVTM and CDR2 is ANQGSEA in the germline V gene. The CDR3 coding sequence is TGCAGCGTGGGGACCGCTAATGAAAAACTGTTTTTT. It is translated as CSVGTANEKLFF.

The rearrangement joins TRBV5-4 to TRBJ2-1, with 14 bases fitting TRBD2. Germline-derived CDR1 and CDR2 are SGHNT and YYREEE (reference sequence). Unmatched junction bases numbered 2, after V lost 0 bases and J lost 6 bases. The CDR3 contains 16 residues. The CDR3, as DNA: TGTGCCAGCAGCTTGGGCGGGACTAGCGGGAGCAATGAGCAGTTCTTC. It yields the protein CASSLGGTSGSNEQFF.

This sequence joins TRBV7-9 and TRBJ2-2; D uncertain. The CDR3 consists of 13 residues. V dropped 5 bases and J dropped 4 bases, with 8 bases sitting between them. Looked up from germline, CDR1 is SEHNR and CDR2 is FQNEAQ (reference sequence). CDR3 residues: CASSPKGTGELFF. In DNA, the CDR3 is TGTGCCAGCAGCCCCAAGGGCACCGGGGAGCTGTTTTTT.

This clone was counted only a few times. This sequence joins TRBV6-1 and TRBJ2-1, with 8 bases matching TRBD2. The junction had 10 bases not matched to a gene; V was cut back by 5 bases and J by 7 bases. Per germline, CDR1 MNHNS and CDR2 SASEGT. The CDR3 has 15 residues. The chain's CDR3 is CASSPGGRPTNEQFF. CDR3 in DNA: TGTGCCAGCAGTCCTGGCGGGAGGCCAACGAATGAGCAGTTCTTC.

As regards this clone: The sample holds other DNA sequences that translate to the same CDR3. This chain links TRBV19 with TRBJ2-1, with no clear D. Germline V gene lookup returns CDR1 LNHDA and CDR2 SQIVND (reference sequence). V lost 3 bases to trimming and J lost 4 bases, with 7 bases between them. CDR3 length equals 13 residues. The CDR3 here is CASSIGTYNEQFF. The CDR3 DNA follows: TGTGCCAGTAGTATCGGCACGTACAATGAGCAGTTCTTC.

There are a few counts of this clone. The chain links TRBV4-3 to TRBJ2-5, with a tentative D call TRBD2 (6 bases). The V gene lost 4 bases and the J gene lost 2 bases, with 11 bases spanning the gap. The CDR3 loop spans 14 amino acids. The germline V gene encodes CDR1 LGHNA and CDR2 YSLEER. Written as DNA, the CDR3 is TGCGCCAGCAGCCGCGGGACCAAACAAGAGACCCAGTACTTC. Its protein is CASSRGTKQETQYF.

In its sample, this clone was seen a few times. The chain couples TRBV27 to TRBJ2-7, with 8 nucleotides matching TRBD2. V dropped 6 bases and J dropped 1; count of bases not matched to a gene: 8. This CDR3 spans 15 amino acids. In germline, CDR1 is MNHEY, CDR2 SMNVEV (reference sequence). CDR3 sequence (DNA): TGTGCCAGCAGGCAGGGAACTAGCGGATCCTACGAGCAGTACTTC. Translating gives CASRQGTSGSYEQYF.

The chain has TRBV4-1 and TRBJ2-2; TRBD2 might be the D (6 bases). The CDR3 loop spans 16 amino acids. Germline CDR1 reads MGHRA; CDR2 reads YSYEKL. The ends were cut back, 5 bases at V and 1 base at J, with 14 bases in the middle. The CDR3 DNA follows: TGCGCCAGCAGCTCCGCCGGGACTTGGAACACCGGGGAGCTGTTTTTT. Protein sequence: CASSSAGTWNTGELFF.

V is TRBV5-8 and J is TRBJ1-2; 9 bases align to TRBD1. The junction had 12 bases not matched to a gene; V was cut back by 4 bases and J by 8 bases. This CDR3 is built from 15 residues. Germline assignment: CDR1 SGHTS and CDR2 YDEGEE. Here the CDR3 reads CASSLGQGGIYGYTF. CDR3 in DNA: TGTGCCAGCAGCCTGGGACAGGGTGGGATATACGGCTACACCTTC.

V is TRBV18 and J is TRBJ1-1; D uncertain. Trimming cost V 3 bases and J 1 base, with 9 bases left between them. The germline CDR1 and CDR2 sequences are KGHSH and LQKENI. The CDR3 loop spans 14 amino acids. This CDR3 is CASSPDAGNTEAFF. CDR3 nucleotide sequence: TGTGCCAGCTCACCTGACGCAGGGAACACTGAAGCTTTCTTT. The whole variable domain, remainder taken from reference TRBV18 and TRBJ1-1, is NAGVMQNPRHLVRRRGQEARLRCSPMKGHSHVYWYRQLPEEGLKFMVYLQKENIIDESGMPKERFSAEFPKEGPSILRIQQVVRGDSAAYFCASSPDAGNTEAFFGQGTRLTVV.

V and J are TRBV5-6 and TRBJ2-4, with a possible D match to TRBD1 (6 bases). Germline V gene lookup returns CDR1 SGHDT and CDR2 YYEEEE. This CDR3 is 13 amino acids long. Trimming left V 5 bases short and J 5 bases short, with 11 bases between. The CDR3 reads CASRQGNENIQYF. Here the CDR3 DNA reads TGTGCCAGCAGACAGGGAAATGAAAACATTCAGTACTTC.

In this sample, this clone turned up a few times. The rearrangement links TRBV29-1 to TRBJ1-1, with 8 bases that match TRBD1. This CDR3 spans 14 amino acids. Looked up from germline, CDR1 is SQVTM and CDR2 is ANQGSEA. V was pared by 7 bases and J by 1 base, with 8 bases of the junction left unmatched. The CDR3 spells CSGSGQGENTEAFF. The CDR3 DNA sequence: TGCAGCGGCTCCGGACAGGGCGAGAACACTGAAGCTTTCTTT.

The rearrangement joins TRBV4-3 to TRBJ2-2; D perhaps matches TRBD1 (6 bases). The CDR3 length is 14 residues. Trimming stripped 4 bases from V and 4 bases from J, with 10 bases between. Germline V gene lookup returns CDR1 LGHNA and CDR2 YSLEER. The CDR3 bases are TGCGCCAGCAGCCTCGAACAGGGCACCGGGGAGCTGTTTTTT. Translated: CASSLEQGTGELFF.

V usage is TRBV27 and J usage is TRBJ1-6; 7 nucleotides align to TRBD1. Unmatched junction bases numbered 15, after V lost 6 bases and J lost 10 bases. Per germline, CDR1 MNHEY and CDR2 SMNVEV (reference sequence). The CDR3 sequence is 16 residues long. CDR3 in amino acids: CASSRNGGQLLSPLHF. DNA of the CDR3: TGTGCCAGCAGCCGCAACGGGGGACAGCTCCTATCACCCCTCCACTTT.

This clone appeared a few times. The rearrangement uses TRBV9 and TRBJ2-3; D possibly matches TRBD1 or TRBD2 (5 bases each). The CDR3 runs 16 residues. CDR1 is SGDLS, CDR2 YYNGEE, per germline. Deletions cut 3 bases from V and 3 bases from J, with 17 bases between. This CDR3 reads CASSAIPGWGTDTQYF. CDR3 nucleotide sequence: TGTGCCAGCAGCGCCATACCAGGATGGGGGACAGATACGCAGTATTTT.

V usage is TRBV11-2 and J usage is TRBJ2-7; a weak D match, TRBD2 (5 bases). CDR1 is SGHAT, CDR2 FQNNGV, per germline. Trimming removed 5 bases at V and 5 bases at J, with 16 bases between. The CDR3 totals 14 residues. The CDR3 nucleotides read TGTGCCAGCAGCCCGGTATCGGGGTTGGACGAGCAGTACGTC. It is translated as CASSPVSGLDEQYV.

This clone was recorded at least ten times. The chain combines TRBV29-1 with TRBJ1-2, with TRBD1 identical over 7 bases. Germline V gene data show CDR1 as SQVTM and CDR2 as ANQGSEA. The CDR3 loop spans 12 amino acids. The trim removed 6 bases at V and 4 bases at J, leaving 5 bases unmatched. CDR3 residues: CSVAGTAYGYTF. Here the CDR3 DNA reads TGCAGCGTCGCCGGGACAGCCTATGGCTACACCTTC. The full variable domain, in which reference TRBV29-1 and TRBJ1-2 provide the parts outside the CDR3, is SAVISQKPSRDICQRGTSLTIQCQVDSQVTMMFWYRQQPGQSLTLIATANQGSEATYESGFVIDKFPISRPNLTFSTLTVSNMSPEDSSIYLCSVAGTAYGYTFGSGTRLTVV.

V and J are TRBV19 and TRBJ2-5; no reliable D call. V lost 3 bases and J 4 bases, leaving 15 bases between the germline ends. Germline CDR1 LNHDA, CDR2 SQIVND (reference sequence). The CDR3 totals 15 residues. The CDR3: CASSIFGYNAETQYF. For the CDR3, the DNA is TGTGCCAGTAGTATTTTCGGCTATAATGCAGAGACCCAGTACTTC.

The genes are TRBV18 and TRBJ1-2, with a possible D match to TRBD1 (6 bases). CDR3 length: 13 residues. Trimming pared 3 bases from V and 4 bases from J, leaving 9 bases between. Germline V CDR1 and CDR2: KGHSH, LQKENI. CDR3: CASSPKDSYGYTF. CDR3 DNA sequence: TGTGCCAGCTCACCGAAGGACAGCTATGGCTACACCTTC.

Only a few counts were recorded for this clone. The chain couples TRBV7-2 to TRBJ2-4, with TRBD1 identical over 10 bases. The J segment lost 8 bases and the V segment lost 7 bases, leaving 8 bases of the junction unmatched. This CDR3 is 14 amino acids long. The V gene's germline CDR1 is SGHTA and CDR2 FQGNSA. The CDR3 DNA sequence: TGTGCCAGCACGCAGACAGGGGGCCAGGACATTCAGTACTTC. Its translation: CASTQTGGQDIQYF.